This T cell receptor beta chain was retrieved from a study of CD8 T cell repertoires and HIV-1 epitope variants (dated by TCRdb to about 2020). The study in broad terms: Twenty-five peptides representing autologous and known Gag and Nef epitope variants were each used to stimulate T cells in separate culture wells. A total of around 80 T cell cultures were run, with each culture condition done in triplicate except for one peptide, which was done in duplicate. Among the control conditions were a peptide pool of CMV, EBV and flu, the Ebola AY9 epitope serving as a negative control, and a well with no peptide. A 1M T cell aliquot was kept as an uncultured baseline condition, separate from the approximately 80 T cell cultures. Three Gag epitope families and Nef HW9 and YT9 were included among the tested epitopes. T cells were enriched using the EasySep Human T Cell Enrichment Kit and then co-cultured with an equal number of autologous T cell-negative cells acting as antigen-presenting cells. The cultures were grown for approximately ten days in IMDM with gentamicin, and half of the media was changed on days 3 and 7 with IL-2, IL-7 and IL-15 added.

Trimming leaves V shorter by 4 bases and J shorter by 10 bases, with the junction holding 4 bases beyond the gene matches. The CDR3 spans 12 residues, from the cysteine through the phenylalanine. The kept DNA is CDR3 alone, 36 bases in frame from the first base. According to the germline V gene, CDR1 reads SGDLS and CDR2 reads YYNGEE. As to this clone: Its specific antigen is unknown. No much larger clonotype is one base removed from it; base qualities were not supplied.

The EasySep Human CD8+ T Cell Enrichment Kit was used on day 10 to isolate CD8+ T cells from every culture. Sequencing of TCR beta CDR3 regions was done on the immunoSEQ platform at survey depth. The QIAamp DNA micro kit was used to extract genomic DNA from every cultured and uncultured CD8+ T cell population. In the source study's methods: Samples with under 5,000 productive reads were excluded, and this exclusion removed about 6.5% of the roughly 80 HIV peptide-stimulated cultures. A MANAFEST web app trimmed sequences to CDR3 and removed nonproductive sequences, CDR3s under 5 amino acids, and those not starting C or ending F/W. For a clonotype to count as antigen-specific, the clonotype had to expand relative to the no-peptide control in at least 2 of 3 replicates at FDR 0.01, and only within one epitope family. A specific clonotype also had to show a frequency at least fivefold higher than in wells stimulated with peptides from other epitope families. Imported from immuneACCESS, the table was reduced by TCRdb to in-frame sequences with V and J called. These copies leave out some clones; in studies compared against another copy, an unresolved V gene accounts for under half, and the cause of the remainder is not known. V, J and clone size are those of that table, while D and trimming were read from the DNA. This sample is represented by roughly 5,600 clones; about three fifths of them were singletons. The top ten clonotypes cover roughly 42% of the sample.

General study outcomes and caveats: Five or six clonotypes recognized the Nef KF9 family and one the HW9 family, with no responses to the TAALDMSHF plasma variant. Nine or ten antigen-specific TCR beta clonotypes were identified, of which 6 or 7 appeared to be cross-reactive for autologous or known escape epitope variants. The assay identified only TCR beta chains and indicated proliferation to antigen, not T cell function or cytokine profile.

Material: cultured CD8+ T cells derived from PBMCs. The rearrangement combines TRBV9 with TRBJ2-1; 8 central bases correspond to TRBD2. The source of this sequence is a male donor with HIV. The CDR3 protein is CASSTAGGEQFF. The nucleotide sequence is given as TGTGCCAGCAGCACCGCGGGGGGCGAGCAGTTCTTC. Joined to the reference TRBV9 and TRBJ2-1 proteins, this CDR3 gives the full variable domain: DSGVTQTPKHLITATGQRVTLRCSPRSGDLSVYWYQQSLDQGLQFLIQYYNGEERAKGNILERFSAQQFPDLHSELNLSSLELGDSALYFCASSTAGGEQFFGPGTRLTVL.